This T cell receptor beta chain was captured in a study of human T cells and chemical hapten exposure (dated by TCRdb to the early 2020s). Context from the whole study: For sensitization, 2% DPC in acetone was applied to an approximately 2 cm by approximately 2 cm area of upper inner arm skin. The patient cohort, mostly female, included alopecia areata with under or over 50% scalp involvement, alopecia totalis and alopecia universalis. In alopecia patients, the study followed how the peripheral blood TCR repertoire changed in vivo over primary and secondary sensitization to diphenylcyclopropenone (DPC), a hapten. Throughout the study period of around 25 weeks, patients also received therapeutic DPC doses to the scalp every week. Some 29 alopecia patients gave blood for TCR sequencing at one to four time points (pre-sensitization, 2, 6 and 24 weeks). The libraries were sequenced as a pool, and the TCR yield per sample differed mostly because of small variations in library volumes within the pool. Blood samples were taken from patients before sensitization (week 0) and at 2, 6 and about 24 weeks after DPC sensitization. Patch testing on the upper back used Finn chambers containing 0.01% DPC, with scoring done after 6 days according to International Contact Dermatitis Research Group standards.

This clonotype was picked up a small number of times. The specificity of this receptor is unknown. The junction departs from the called germline gene at one end, perhaps through a read error. Reading from cysteine to phenylalanine, the CDR3 counts 14 amino acids. Only the CDR3 region is kept as DNA, spanning 42 bases read in frame from base 1. CDR1 and CDR2 are read off the germline V gene (reference sequence) as DFQATT and SNEGSKA. General findings and caveats noted by the study authors: Because all patients had alopecia, a presumed autoimmune disease, the immune response of the patients might differ from that of healthy individuals. Repeated subsampling changed both the strength of the expansion versus patch-test correlation and the threshold at which the correlation became significant. Compared with pre-sensitization or healthy control sets, expanded TCRs formed significantly more large CDR3 similarity clusters, which is consistent with antigen-driven responses. A positive correlation was found between the number of PT1 expanded TCRs and patch test score, with significance reached at thresholds 8, 16 and 32 but not 4. DPC sensitization did not change how many TCRs were above 1 in 1000 frequency, and no evidence was found of alterations in global repertoire structure.

What the time point label conveys for this sample: patch test 1, 2 weeks after DPC sensitization. The treatment or condition label on this specimen signifies: therapeutic diphenylcyclopropenone sensitization with weekly scalp DPC. Blood at each patch-test visit was drawn before the patch test was applied. To be eligible, patients had to be aged 18 to 70, diagnosed with alopecia and judged suitable for DPC therapy, while pregnant patients were excluded. Total RNA was isolated from unfractionated whole blood collected in Tempus Blood RNA tubes. The library relied on RACE. The run used a NextSeq 500. During library preparation, unique molecular identifiers were attached to individual cDNA molecules so that TCRs could be counted quantitatively and reproducibly. Each blood RNA sample was used to sequence both TCR alpha and TCR beta chains. In the authors' own workflow: The median number of TCRs per sample was approximately 98,000, ranging from roughly 23,224 to 690,600. V, J and CDR3 annotation of the TCR reads was carried out using the Decombinator software suite. Every sample was subsampled to the same number of TCRs (28,000) for the PS versus PT1 abundance plots. TCRs were defined as expanded if absent before sensitization and observed at least eight times at the 2-week time point. Through fastp at Q25 and MiXCR, TCRdb rebuilt clones from the public reads, retaining in-frame beta chains. Each CDR3 protein gets just one entry, which takes the most common genes and DNA from the rows behind it. Clone size and V and J calls follow TCRdb, not the original study. This sample comprises 100,000 or so distinct CDR3 sequences, roughly 11% of them detected only once. The ten biggest clones cover 3% to 4% of the sample.

This clonotype originated in a woman aged 35 to 49 with alopecia areata. Some clones in this sample may be carry-over from other donors' samples. Sample: whole blood, taken in connection with sensitization to the hapten diphenylcyclopropenone (DPC). The receptor chain draws on TRBV20-1 and TRBJ1-2; the D gene is possibly TRBD1, with 6 bases matching. The DNA sequence is as follows: TGCAGTGCTGGAGAGGACAGTCTTCCCTATGGCTACACCTTC. Its translation reads: CSAGEDSLPYGYTF.